Below are 3 T cell receptor beta chains sequenced from a single sample in a study of T-cell reconstitution after alpha-beta-depleted transplantation in children. A TCRbeta library incorporating unique molecular identifiers was prepared. One entry per CDR3 protein, called by TCRdb with MiXCR from the PCR reads. Of about 180,000 distinct CDR3 sequences in the sample, 11% were seen once. This specimen consisted of PBMCs, obtained before TCRalphabeta/CD19-depleted stem cell transplant. These receptors all come from a boy aged 2 to 10 with acute myeloid leukemia, due to receive a stem cell transplant.

Note on this clonotype: The junction shows a germline mismatch at one end, possibly a read error. The chain has TRBV5-1 and TRBJ2-5; possible D gene TRBD2, 6 bases. The germline CDR1 and CDR2 sequences are SGHRS and YFSETQ. The CDR3 consists of 13 residues. The CDR3 protein is CASTLRGRETQYF. In nucleotides, the CDR3 is TGCGCCAGCACCTTGCGGGGCCGGGAGACCCAGTACTTC.

This clonotype was observed a handful of times. The chain combines TRBV2 with TRBJ2-7, with TRBD2 matching over 7 bases. V lost 6 bases, J lost 0 bases, and 5 bases stayed unmatched. Germline V gives CDR1 SNHLY, CDR2 FYNNEI. The CDR3 has 14 residues. The CDR3 protein is CASRLAVFSYEQYF. The CDR3 coding sequence is TGTGCCAGCAGGCTAGCGGTGTTCTCCTACGAGCAGTACTTC.

This clonotype occurred many times. This chain links TRBV7-8 with TRBJ1-5; D possibly corresponds to TRBD1 (5 bases). Trimming took off 8 bases at V and 4 bases at J, with 27 bases between the two ends. The CDR3 has 18 amino acids. CDR1 and CDR2 from the germline V gene are SGHVS and FQNEAQ. CDR3: CASGSGGAGRIRNQPQHF. The CDR3 DNA is TGTGCCAGCGGATCCGGAGGGGCAGGCAGAATCAGGAATCAGCCCCAGCATTTT.